One sample yielded the 17 T cell receptor beta chains listed below, sequenced in a study of cytomegalovirus exposure and HLA in healthy donors. Method: immunoSEQ multiplex PCR; TCRdb's copy keeps in-frame clones and lacks some. This sample carries a few hundred thousand clones, 80% to 90% of them seen once, and the ten largest clones take 2.9%. Sample: PBMCs. The origin of the receptors is a woman younger than 35 in good health and CMV-seronegative.

The chain uses TRBV5-4 and TRBJ2-1; 11 bases match TRBD2. With V trimmed by 4 bases and J by 10 bases, 7 bases remained unmatched. CDR1 is SGHNT and CDR2 is YYREEE in the germline V gene (reference sequence). The CDR3 contains 14 residues. The chain's CDR3 is CASSPLAGGREQFF. CDR3 nucleotide sequence: TGTGCCAGCAGCCCCTTAGCGGGAGGGAGGGAGCAGTTCTTC.

The CDR3 loop reads CASSDRGRTDTQYF. In DNA, the CDR3 is TGTGCCAGCAGTGACAGGGGGCGGACAGATACGCAGTATTTT. J is TRBJ2-3 and V is TRBV2; TRBD1 matches 8 bases. CDR1 and CDR2 (germline): SNHLY, FYNNEI. V trimming: 3 bases; J trimming: 3 bases; junction bases outside the gene matches: 2. The CDR3 is 14 amino acids.

This clone has a single count. The chain combines TRBV27 with TRBJ1-4; 11 nucleotides line up with TRBD1. Trimming at V came to 5 bases and at J to 5 bases, leaving 4 bases not matched to a gene. The germline V gene has CDR1 MNHEY and CDR2 SMNVEV (reference sequence). The CDR3 consists of 15 residues. The DNA for the CDR3 is TGTGCCAGCAGTACGAGGGACAGGGGGAATGAAAAACTGTTTTTT. It is translated as CASSTRDRGNEKLFF.

This rearrangement joins TRBV19 to TRBJ2-6; 7 bases agree with TRBD1. V lost 4 bases to trimming and J lost 2 bases; unmatched junction nucleotides: 5. Germline V gives CDR1 LNHDA, CDR2 SQIVND (reference sequence). This CDR3 contains 16 residues. CDR3 coding DNA: TGTGCCAGTAGTACCACAGGGGCCCCTGGGGCCAACGTCCTGACTTTC. Encoded protein: CASSTTGAPGANVLTF.

The rearrangement joins TRBV5-1 to TRBJ1-2, with no clear D. The V gene's germline CDR1 is SGHRS and CDR2 YFSETQ. The CDR3 runs to 15 residues. Trimming left V 5 bases short and J 2 bases short, with 16 bases between. CDR3 in DNA: TGCGCCAGCAGACCCTCGTACAAACCGAACTATGGCTACACCTTC. The encoded protein is CASRPSYKPNYGYTF.

The rearrangement joins TRBV11-2 to TRBJ2-2; D not resolved. Per germline, CDR1 SGHAT and CDR2 FQNNGV. V lost 6 bases, J lost 4 bases, and 3 bases lay in between. CDR3 size: 11 residues. DNA of the CDR3: TGTGCCAGCAGTAGCACCGGGGAGCTGTTTTTT. This translates into CASSSTGELFF.

Of note for this clone: One junction end disagrees with the germline gene, perhaps due to a read error. This chain links TRBV7-7 with TRBJ2-1; 9 bases agree with TRBD1. The CDR3 covers 18 residues. The germline V gene encodes CDR1 SSHAT and CDR2 FNYEAQ (reference sequence). CDR3 residues: CASSSAKGQGNPYNEQFF. The DNA for the CDR3 is TGTGCTAGCAGCTCCGCAAAGGGACAGGGTAATCCGTACAATGAGCAGTTCTTC.

The rearrangement links TRBV6-4 to TRBJ2-3; D remains ambiguous. This CDR3 is built from 15 residues. Germline CDR1 is MRHNA and CDR2 is SNTAGT. Trimming removed 0 bases from V and 3 bases from J, with 10 bases in between. CDR3 in amino acids: CASSDSITRTDTQYF. The DNA for the CDR3 is TGTGCCAGCAGTGACTCGATTACGCGGACAGATACGCAGTATTTT.

The chain recombines TRBV5-5 with TRBJ2-2; a weak D match, TRBD2 (6 bases). V lost 1 base and J lost 1, with 11 bases in between. The CDR3 runs 16 residues. In germline, CDR1 is SGHKS, CDR2 YYEKEE (reference sequence). The CDR3 DNA sequence: TGTGCCAGCAGCTTGTGGGGAGGACGGAACACCGGGGAGCTGTTTTTT. Protein: CASSLWGGRNTGELFF.

The genes are TRBV6-5 and TRBJ2-2; TRBD1 matches 7 bases. The V gene's germline CDR1 is MNHEY and CDR2 SVGAGI. V shed 6 bases, J shed 6 bases, and the junction held 10 bases outside the gene matches. The CDR3 covers 15 residues. The CDR3 here is CASRATGAGAGELFF. CDR3 nucleotides: TGTGCCAGCAGGGCAACAGGGGCGGGCGCCGGGGAGCTGTTTTTT.

V gene TRBV7-9 combines with J gene TRBJ2-1, with a possible D match to TRBD2 (6 bases). This CDR3 spans 13 amino acids. Germline V lookup: CDR1 SEHNR, CDR2 FQNEAQ (reference sequence). The V end lost 1 base, the J end lost 7 bases, and 8 bases lay between the germline ends. This CDR3 reads CASSLGTTNEQFF. DNA for the CDR3: TGTGCCAGCAGCTTAGGGACTACGAATGAGCAGTTCTTC.

The CDR3 sequence is CAWSRNRVKYNEQFF. DNA of the CDR3: TGTGCCTGGAGTAGAAACAGGGTGAAGTACAATGAGCAGTTCTTC. The gene calls are TRBV30 and TRBJ2-1, with D possibly matching TRBD1 (6 bases). Trimming took off 2 bases at V and 4 bases at J, with 15 bases between the two ends. This CDR3 has 15 residues. Germline V gene sequence: CDR1 GTSNPN, CDR2 SVGIG (reference sequence). Full variable domain (missing parts from reference TRBV30 and TRBJ2-1): SQTIHQWPATLVQPVGSPLSLECTVEGTSNPNLYWYRQAAGRGLQLLFYSVGIGQISSEVPQNLSASRPQDRQFILSSKKLLLSDSGFYLCAWSRNRVKYNEQFFGPGTRLTVL.

This chain connects TRBV7-2 to TRBJ1-2, with 8 bases matching TRBD1. The germline CDR1 and CDR2 sequences are SGHTA and FQGNSA. After removal of 1 base from V and 5 bases from J, the junction contained 9 bases not matched to a gene. This CDR3 is 16 amino acids long. DNA for the CDR3: TGTGCCAGCAGCTTAGGGGGACAGGTGGCCTCTTATGGCTACACCTTC. Translating gives CASSLGGQVASYGYTF.

The V gene is TRBV9, the J gene TRBJ2-3; D is perhaps TRBD2 (6 bases). This CDR3 spans 14 amino acids. Trimming took 0 bases from V and 5 from J, leaving 10 bases between them. Looked up from germline, CDR1 is SGDLS and CDR2 is YYNGEE. This chain's CDR3 is CASSVAWGEDTQYF. The CDR3 DNA sequence: TGTGCCAGCAGCGTAGCATGGGGGGAAGATACGCAGTATTTT. Full variable domain (rest looked up from reference TRBV9 and TRBJ2-3): DSGVTQTPKHLITATGQRVTLRCSPRSGDLSVYWYQQSLDQGLQFLIQYYNGEERAKGNILERFSAQQFPDLHSELNLSSLELGDSALYFCASSVAWGEDTQYFGPGTRLTVL.

DNA for the CDR3: TGTGCCAGCAGCTTAGAAGGAGGGTTCGGAAACACCATATATTTT. It yields the protein CASSLEGGFGNTIYF. V usage is TRBV11-3 and J usage is TRBJ1-3, with D unresolved. This CDR3 region has 15 residues. CDR1 is SGHNT, CDR2 YENEEA, per germline. V was clipped by 0 bases and J by 4 bases, with 10 bases between them.

The J gene is TRBJ2-7, the V gene TRBV10-3; 7 positions agree with TRBD2. Germline loops: CDR1 ENHRY, CDR2 SYGVKD. Trimming took 5 bases from V and 3 from J; bases not matched to a gene: 4. This CDR3 spans 13 amino acids. The CDR3 is CAISLAEFYEQYF. CDR3 sequence (DNA): TGTGCCATCAGTCTAGCGGAGTTCTACGAGCAGTACTTC.

This clone was counted a single time. The chain employs TRBV19 and TRBJ2-4, with 7 bases matching TRBD1. The V gene end was trimmed by 6 bases and the J gene end by 1 base; junction bases not matched to a gene: 18. The CDR3 spans 19 residues. Germline V gene sequence: CDR1 LNHDA, CDR2 SQIVND (reference sequence). The CDR3 sequence is CASSSRRWSEDRAKNIQYF. For the CDR3, the DNA is TGTGCCAGTAGCTCCCGAAGGTGGTCAGAGGACAGGGCCAAAAACATTCAGTACTTC.